What follows are 23 T cell receptor beta chains derived from one specimen sequenced in a study of blood T cell repertoires in COVID-19. Here immunoSEQ multiplex PCR was the method, and the copy in TCRdb shows in-frame clones only, minus some. The sample carries over 200,000 clones, about 79% recorded once. The specimen sequenced was peripheral blood. Receptor source: a man aged 35 to 55 who had recovered from COVID-19.

V and J are TRBV29-1 and TRBJ2-3; 14 bases align to TRBD2. The CDR3 runs to 16 residues. Germline assignment: CDR1 SQVTM and CDR2 ANQGSEA. V shed 6 bases and J 4 bases; nucleotides not matched to a gene: 9. The CDR3, as DNA: TGCAGCGTGGAGACTAGCGGGAGGGCCAGTGCAGATACGCAGTATTTT. Its protein is CSVETSGRASADTQYF.

The rearrangement uses TRBV7-2 and TRBJ1-1, with 8 bases lining up with TRBD1. Trimming at V came to 10 bases and at J to 4 bases, leaving 8 bases not matched to a gene. Germline-derived CDR1 and CDR2 are SGHTA and FQGNSA. This CDR3 comprises 13 residues. The CDR3 bases are TGTGCCACTAACCAGGGGGCCGGCACTGAAGCTTTCTTT. The encoded protein is CATNQGAGTEAFF.

The chain carries TRBV5-1 and TRBJ2-3; perhaps TRBD1 as D (6 bases). Trimming left V 4 bases short and J 3 bases short, with 18 bases between. CDR1 is SGHRS and CDR2 is YFSETQ in the germline V gene. The CDR3 is 16 amino acids. CDR3 sequence: CASSDGRGFSTDTQYF. In nucleotides, the CDR3 is TGCGCCAGCAGCGACGGCAGGGGCTTTTCAACAGATACGCAGTATTTT.

V gene TRBV7-2 combines with J gene TRBJ2-1; possible D gene TRBD2, 6 bases. Germline values: CDR1 SGHTA, CDR2 FQGNSA. There are 15 residues in the CDR3. V lost 5 bases and J lost 5, with 16 bases in between. DNA for the CDR3: TGTGCCAGCAGCCCAGCCCGCGGGGTCCACAATGAGCAGTTCTTC. This codes for CASSPARGVHNEQFF.

V and J are TRBV24-1 and TRBJ2-1, with a tentative D call TRBD2 (5 bases). The germline CDR1 and CDR2 sequences are KGHDR and SFDVKD. The V end lost 3 bases, the J end lost 6 bases, and 14 bases lay between the germline ends. This CDR3 has 15 residues. The CDR3 sequence: CATSDHTSLSNEQFF. DNA for the CDR3: TGTGCCACCAGTGATCACACTAGTCTTAGCAATGAGCAGTTCTTC.

The chain is built from TRBV6-5 and TRBJ2-5; perhaps TRBD2 as D (5 bases). Germline V gene sequence: CDR1 MNHEY, CDR2 SVGAGI. The V and J ends lost 6 bases and 4 bases respectively, with 12 bases between them. The CDR3 spans 13 residues. CDR3 nucleotide sequence: TGTGCCAGCAGCAACACACGGGGAGAGACCCAGTACTTC. Translating it yields CASSNTRGETQYF.

Here the CDR3 DNA reads TGTGCCAGTAGTATAGCCCCCCGACAGGGGAGTGGCTACACCTTC. It encodes CASSIAPRQGSGYTF. The chain employs TRBV19 and TRBJ1-2; 8 nucleotides line up with TRBD1. Germline V CDR1 and CDR2: LNHDA, SQIVND (reference sequence). V lost 1 base to trimming and J lost 7 bases; unmatched junction nucleotides: 8. The CDR3 contains 15 residues.

V is TRBV5-1 and J is TRBJ2-1; 10 nucleotides align to TRBD2. The ends lost 4 bases at V and 2 bases at J; junction bases unmatched: 9. The CDR3 covers 17 residues. Germline V lookup: CDR1 SGHRS, CDR2 YFSETQ. CDR3 bases: TGCGCCAGCAGCCTTAAAGCGGGGGGGCCTCCCTACAATGAGCAGTTCTTC. Protein product: CASSLKAGGPPYNEQFF.

This clone was observed once. The chain links TRBV3-1 (or the pseudogene TRBV3-2) to TRBJ2-3, with 8 bases that match TRBD2. Trimming cost V 1 base and J 5 bases; bases outside gene matches: 5. Per germline, CDR1 LGHDT and CDR2 YNNKEL (reference sequence). The CDR3 runs 15 residues. CDR3 in amino acids: CASSQGGGYQDTQYF. The CDR3 nucleotides are TGTGCCAGCAGCCAAGGCGGGGGGTATCAAGATACGCAGTATTTT.

The V call is TRBV7-2, the J call TRBJ1-4; no clear D gene. V was cut by 4 bases and J by 0 bases, with 12 bases left in between. CDR3 length: 16 amino acids. The germline gives CDR1 SGHTA, CDR2 FQGNSA. The CDR3 sequence: CASSYLPVATNEKLFF. The CDR3 DNA is TGTGCCAGCAGCTACCTGCCGGTGGCAACTAATGAAAAACTGTTTTTT.

V gene TRBV29-1 combines with J gene TRBJ1-1; 7 nucleotides match TRBD1. Germline assignment: CDR1 SQVTM and CDR2 ANQGSEA. This CDR3 comprises 12 residues. Trimming removed 4 bases from V and 7 bases from J; junction bases left unmatched: 6. The CDR3 DNA reads TGCAGCGTTGGATTTCGGGACAGTGAAGCTTTCTTT. This encodes CSVGFRDSEAFF.

The rearrangement uses TRBV6-5 and TRBJ2-5; the D is unclear. This CDR3 has 13 amino acids. From germline, CDR1 is MNHEY and CDR2 SVGAGI. V gave up 5 bases and J gave up 2 bases, with 9 bases separating them. CDR3 loop: CASSQRRQETQYF. The CDR3 DNA follows: TGTGCCAGCAGTCAAAGGAGACAAGAGACCCAGTACTTC.

The genes are TRBV6-2 or TRBV6-3 and TRBJ2-5, with a possible D match to TRBD2 (7 bases). Germline V lookup: CDR1 MNHEY, CDR2 SVGEGT. V was trimmed by 0 bases and J by 2 bases, leaving 16 bases between them. The CDR3 extends over 17 amino acids. In DNA, the CDR3 is TGTGCCAGCAGTTACTCCCGGGGAGCGGGACAACAAGAGACCCAGTACTTC. Translating it yields CASSYSRGAGQQETQYF.

This chain connects TRBV4-1 to TRBJ1-6; D gene unclear. CDR3 size: 17 residues. Germline CDR1 MGHRA, CDR2 YSYEKL. The V end lost 7 bases, the J end lost 2 bases, and 18 bases lay between the germline ends. The CDR3 is CASMPGPRGPYNSPLHF. Written as DNA, the CDR3 is TGCGCCAGCATGCCGGGCCCTCGAGGGCCCTATAATTCACCCCTCCACTTT.

This sequence joins TRBV29-1 and TRBJ1-3; TRBD1 matches 9 bases. The trim removed 2 bases at V and 4 bases at J, leaving 6 bases unmatched. Germline loops: CDR1 SQVTM, CDR2 ANQGSEA. The CDR3 length is 15 residues. CDR3 sequence (DNA): TGCAGCGTTGAAAACCGACAGGGGGGCGGAAACACCATATATTTT. Its translation: CSVENRQGGGNTIYF.

The chain has TRBV6-2 or TRBV6-3 and TRBJ2-7; 7 bases are shared with TRBD1. In germline, CDR1 is MNHEY, CDR2 SVGEGT. Germline trimming cut 0 bases from V and 10 bases from J; bases unmatched to any gene: 6. The CDR3 runs 13 residues. CDR3 DNA sequence: TGTGCCAGCAGTTACTCGAATGCAGGGGGACAGTACTTC. It encodes CASSYSNAGGQYF.

V gene TRBV4-3 combines with J gene TRBJ1-5; D gene uncertain. Germline lookup yields CDR1 LGHNA and CDR2 YSLEER. V was pared by 1 base and J by 4 bases, with 5 bases between. The CDR3 contains 13 residues. The CDR3 sequence: CASSQGENQPQHF. The CDR3 DNA is TGCGCCAGCAGCCAAGGGGAGAATCAGCCCCAGCATTTT.

This clone was recorded only once. The rearrangement links TRBV18 to TRBJ1-2; possible D gene TRBD1, 5 bases. V was clipped by 2 bases and J by 4 bases, with 14 bases between them. CDR3 size: 15 residues. Germline assignment: CDR1 KGHSH and CDR2 LQKENI. CDR3 sequence: CASSPLHTGSYGYTF. Here the CDR3 DNA reads TGTGCCAGCTCACCATTACATACAGGTTCCTATGGCTACACCTTC.

The chain recombines TRBV11-2 with TRBJ2-2; 10 bases are a match to TRBD2. The length of the CDR3 is 16 residues. Germline V lookup: CDR1 SGHAT, CDR2 FQNNGV. The J segment lost 7 bases and the V segment lost 1 base, leaving 6 bases of the junction unmatched. The DNA of the CDR3 is TGTGCCAGCAGCTTAGTAGCGGGAGGATGGGACGGGGAGCTGTTTTTT. It yields the protein CASSLVAGGWDGELFF.

The rearrangement uses TRBV5-1 and TRBJ2-3; 9 nucleotides agree with TRBD2. Germline V gives CDR1 SGHRS, CDR2 YFSETQ. The CDR3 spans 14 residues. V was clipped by 4 bases and J by 6 bases; unmatched bases: 6. The CDR3 loop reads CASSPQGLADTQYF. CDR3 nucleotides: TGCGCCAGCAGCCCACAAGGACTAGCGGATACGCAGTATTTT. Using reference TRBV5-1 and TRBJ2-3 for the parts outside the CDR3, the full variable domain is KAGVTQTPRYLIKTRGQQVTLSCSPISGHRSVSWYQQTPGQGLQFLFEYFSETQRNKGNFPGRFSGRQFSNSRSEMNVSTLELGDSALYLCASSPQGLADTQYFGPGTRLTVL.

The chain links TRBV6-5 to TRBJ1-5, with D unclear. Germline CDR1 reads MNHEY; CDR2 reads SVGAGI. V gave up 6 bases and J gave up 1 base, with 13 bases separating them. This CDR3 is 15 amino acids long. The DNA of the CDR3 is TGTGCCAGCAGGCAGGTTGGGTTAAGCAATCAGCCCCAGCATTTT. It specifies CASRQVGLSNQPQHF.

V is TRBV21-1 and J is TRBJ2-7; the table's D call of TRBD2 was not tested on the DNA. TRBV21-1 is a pseudogene. The length of the CDR3 is 16 residues. CDR3 DNA: TGTGCCAGGAAAGACCGGGGACTAGTGAGCTCCTACGAGCAGTACTTC. Its translation is CARKDRGLVSSYEQYF.

This clone was counted a few times. This chain links TRBV30 with TRBJ2-2, with 9 positions matching TRBD2. Germline CDR1 reads GTSNPN; CDR2 reads SVGIG (reference sequence). This CDR3 spans 15 amino acids. V shed 5 bases and J 0 bases; nucleotides not matched to a gene: 4. The CDR3 DNA sequence: TGTGCCTGGTTAGCGGGAGAAGCGAACACCGGGGAGCTGTTTTTT. Translated: CAWLAGEANTGELFF.